These 14 T cell receptor beta chains originate from one sample sequenced in a study of response to subunit inactivated influenza vaccine. TCRdb reanalysed the RT-PCR reads using MiXCR and keeps one entry per CDR3 protein. In the table there are more than 150,000 distinct CDR3 sequences, approximately 9.2% of which are singletons. This material consisted of non-naive T cells sorted from PBMCs, taken on the day of vaccination. The receptors shown here come from a man aged 50 to 59 who received an inactivated influenza vaccine.

The sample holds a few counts of this clonotype. The V call is TRBV4-1, the J call TRBJ2-5, with 7 bases fitting TRBD1. The CDR3 is 16 amino acids. The V segment lost 0 bases and the J segment 7 bases; nucleotides outside the gene matches: 11. Germline CDR1 and CDR2: MGHRA and YSYEKL. The CDR3 region has the DNA TGCGCCAGCAGCCAAGAACCCGGCAGGGGGACGGGGACCCAGTACTTC. Translation gives CASSQEPGRGTGTQYF.

Many counts were recorded for this clonotype. In DNA, the CDR3 is TGTGCCACCAGCAGCGTACAGAGGGCCGGGGAGCTGTTTTTT. As protein: CATSSVQRAGELFF. This chain links TRBV15 with TRBJ2-2; a possible D gene is TRBD2 (5 bases). The germline V gene has CDR1 LNHNV and CDR2 YYDKDF (reference sequence). The CDR3 has 14 amino acids. Trimming removed 3 bases from V and 6 bases from J, with 11 bases in between. The variable domain in full, with the rest retrieved from reference TRBV15 and TRBJ2-2, is DAMVIQNPRYQVTQFGKPVTLSCSQTLNHNVMYWYQQKSSQAPKLLFHYYDKDFNNEADTPDNFQSRRPNTSFCFLDIRSPGLGDTAMYLCATSSVQRAGELFFGEGSRLTVL.

The chain joins TRBV20-1 to TRBJ1-2; D unclear. Trimming left V 6 bases short and J 1 base short, with 9 bases between. The CDR3 is 12 residues long. Germline lookup yields CDR1 DFQATT and CDR2 SNEGSKA (reference sequence). The CDR3 nucleotides are TGCAGTGCGGCGGGCTTTAACTATGGCTACACCTTC. Protein sequence: CSAAGFNYGYTF.

This clonotype was seen ten or more times. The rearrangement links TRBV9 to TRBJ2-1; 10 bases match TRBD2. J was trimmed by 9 bases and V by 0 bases; bases with no gene match: 6. The CDR3 loop spans 15 amino acids. Germline loops: CDR1 SGDLS, CDR2 YYNGEE. CDR3 in DNA: TGTGCCAGCAGCGTAGCTAGCGGGAGACAGCGTGAGCAGTTCTTC. Translation gives CASSVASGRQREQFF.

This clonotype was seen a few times. The CDR3 nucleotides read TGTGCCAGCAGCTTACCAGGGAGGGGAGGCTACACCTTC. Translation: CASSLPGRGGYTF. V and J are TRBV7-9 and TRBJ1-2, with D tentatively TRBD1 (5 bases). The germline CDR1 and CDR2 sequences are SEHNR and FQNEAQ (reference sequence). The CDR3 runs to 13 residues. V was cut by 2 bases and J by 8 bases, with 12 bases left in between.

The J gene is TRBJ2-6, the V gene TRBV20-1; D may be TRBD1 (6 bases). This CDR3 contains 17 residues. V was cut by 3 bases and J by 0 bases, with 15 bases left in between. CDR1 is DFQATT and CDR2 is SNEGSKA in the germline V gene (reference sequence). CDR3 loop: CSASYRDYFSGANVLTF. For the CDR3, the DNA is TGCAGTGCTAGTTACAGGGATTATTTCTCTGGGGCCAACGTCCTGACTTTC.

This clonotype was seen ten or more times. This chain connects TRBV5-1 to TRBJ1-1; D is unclear. Trimming took off 4 bases at V and 0 bases at J, with 13 bases between the two ends. Germline CDR1 reads SGHRS; CDR2 reads YFSETQ. CDR3 size: 15 residues. DNA for the CDR3: TGCGCCAGCAGCCCCAGAGGGAACTTGAACACTGAAGCTTTCTTT. It specifies CASSPRGNLNTEAFF.

This clonotype was recorded many times. This chain joins TRBV20-1 and TRBJ2-5; 9 bases line up with TRBD1. V was pared by 0 bases and J by 3 bases, with 5 bases of the junction left unmatched. The CDR3 is 15 amino acids. Germline assignment: CDR1 DFQATT and CDR2 SNEGSKA (reference sequence). The CDR3 is CSARDWGQGEETQYF. DNA of the CDR3: TGCAGTGCTAGAGATTGGGGACAGGGAGAAGAGACCCAGTACTTC.

In this sample, this clonotype turned up many times. This chain links TRBV20-1 with TRBJ2-2; 10 nucleotides match TRBD2. V dropped 0 bases and J dropped 4; count of bases not matched to a gene: 11. This CDR3 has 18 amino acids. The germline gives CDR1 DFQATT, CDR2 SNEGSKA (reference sequence). The DNA of the CDR3 is TGCAGTGCTAGAGATTGGGCTAGCGGGAGTCGTGGCACCGGGGAGCTGTTTTTT. It encodes CSARDWASGSRGTGELFF.

In DNA form, the CDR3 reads TGTGCCAGCAGCGTAGGAATCGGGAGTCTTACTGAGCAGTTCTTC. It translates to CASSVGIGSLTEQFF. V and J are TRBV9 and TRBJ2-1, with D maybe TRBD2 (6 bases). V dropped 0 bases and J dropped 9 bases, with 16 bases sitting between them. This CDR3 has 15 residues. Germline-derived CDR1 and CDR2 are SGDLS and YYNGEE.

The J gene is TRBJ2-2, the V gene TRBV12-3 or TRBV12-4; a possible D gene is TRBD2 (6 bases). The CDR3 is made up of 14 amino acids. With 2 bases removed from V and 5 bases from J, the gap between germline ends came to 9 bases. The CDR3 loop reads CASSLSGSTGELFF. The CDR3 DNA reads TGTGCCAGCAGTTTAAGCGGGTCTACCGGGGAGCTGTTTTTT.

The chain combines TRBV6-5 with TRBJ2-5, with 9 bases fitting TRBD1. The trim removed 0 bases at V and 5 bases at J, leaving 7 bases unmatched. CDR1 is MNHEY and CDR2 is SVGAGI in the germline V gene. The CDR3 length is 16 residues. As DNA, the CDR3 is TGTGCCAGCAGTTACTCGGCCGGACAGGGGAGGGAGACCCAGTACTTC. Translating gives CASSYSAGQGRETQYF.

This clonotype was recorded many times. The chain joins TRBV12-3 or TRBV12-4 to TRBJ2-6; D tentatively fits TRBD1 or TRBD2 (5 bases each). The CDR3 runs 15 residues. The V end was cut by 6 bases, the J end by 0 bases, with 9 bases between. CDR3 protein: CASREGSSGANVLTF. DNA for the CDR3: TGTGCCAGCAGAGAGGGGAGCTCTGGGGCCAACGTCCTGACTTTC.

Comment on this clonotype: This may be a read error: a much more frequent sequence differs by one nucleotide. The chain combines TRBV5-5 with TRBJ2-3; D unclear. The CDR3 has 13 amino acids. The V gene's germline CDR1 is SGHKS and CDR2 YYEKEE (reference sequence). The DNA for the CDR3 is TGTGCCAGCAGCTTGGATCTCGTAGATTCGCAGTATTTT. Translating it yields CASSLDLVDSQYF. The full variable domain, in which reference TRBV5-5 and TRBJ2-3 provide the parts outside the CDR3, is DAGVTQSPTHLIKTRGQQVTLRCSPISGHKSVSWYQQVLGQGPQFIFQYYEKEERGRGNFPDRFSARQFPNYSSELNVNALLLGDSALYLCASSLDLVDSQYFGPGTRLTVL.